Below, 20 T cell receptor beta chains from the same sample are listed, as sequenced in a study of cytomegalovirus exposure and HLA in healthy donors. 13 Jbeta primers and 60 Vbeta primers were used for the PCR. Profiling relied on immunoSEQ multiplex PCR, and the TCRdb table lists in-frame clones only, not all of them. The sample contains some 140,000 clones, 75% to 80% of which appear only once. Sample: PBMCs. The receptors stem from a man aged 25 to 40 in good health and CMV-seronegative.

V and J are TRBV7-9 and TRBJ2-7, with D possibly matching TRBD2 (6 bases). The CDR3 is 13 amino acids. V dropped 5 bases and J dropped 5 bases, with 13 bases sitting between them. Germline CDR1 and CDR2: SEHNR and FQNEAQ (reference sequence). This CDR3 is CASSATREHEQYF. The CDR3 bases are TGTGCCAGCAGCGCGACTAGGGAACACGAGCAGTACTTC.

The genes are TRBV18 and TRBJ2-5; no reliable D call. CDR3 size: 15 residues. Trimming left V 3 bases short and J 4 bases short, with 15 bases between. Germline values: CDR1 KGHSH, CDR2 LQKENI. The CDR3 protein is CASSPRFGSGETQYF. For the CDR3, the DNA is TGTGCCAGCTCACCTCGGTTTGGGTCGGGAGAGACCCAGTACTTC.

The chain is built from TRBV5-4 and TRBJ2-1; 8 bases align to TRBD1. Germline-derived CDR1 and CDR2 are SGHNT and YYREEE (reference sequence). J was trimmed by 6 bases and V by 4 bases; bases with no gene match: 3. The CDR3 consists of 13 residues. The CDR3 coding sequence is TGTGCCAGCAGCGTCGGGACAGGCAATGAGCAGTTCTTC. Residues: CASSVGTGNEQFF.

CDR3 sequence reads: CASKPSRENTEAFF. DNA of the CDR3: TGTGCCAGCAAGCCCAGCAGGGAGAACACTGAAGCTTTCTTT. This rearrangement joins TRBV27 to TRBJ1-1, with D possibly matching TRBD1 (5 bases). The CDR3 is 14 residues long. Germline-derived CDR1 and CDR2 are MNHEY and SMNVEV (reference sequence). V was cut by 7 bases and J by 1 base, with 13 bases left in between.

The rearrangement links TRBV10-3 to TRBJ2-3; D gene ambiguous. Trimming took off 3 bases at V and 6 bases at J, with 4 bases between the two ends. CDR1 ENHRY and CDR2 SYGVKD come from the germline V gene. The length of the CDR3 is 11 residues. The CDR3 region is CAISELDTQYF. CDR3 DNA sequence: TGTGCCATCAGTGAACTGGATACGCAGTATTTT.

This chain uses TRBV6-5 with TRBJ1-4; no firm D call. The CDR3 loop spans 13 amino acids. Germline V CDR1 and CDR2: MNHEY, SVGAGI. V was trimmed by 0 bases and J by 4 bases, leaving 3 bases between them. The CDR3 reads CASSYSSNEKLFF. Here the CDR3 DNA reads TGTGCCAGCAGTTACTCCAGTAATGAAAAACTGTTTTTT.

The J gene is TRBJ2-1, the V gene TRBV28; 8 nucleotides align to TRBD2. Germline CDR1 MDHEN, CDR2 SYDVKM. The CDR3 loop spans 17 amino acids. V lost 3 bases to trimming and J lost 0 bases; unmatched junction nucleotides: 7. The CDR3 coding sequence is TGTGCCAGCAGTTTGGTAAGCGGGAGTGCCTCCTACAATGAGCAGTTCTTC. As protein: CASSLVSGSASYNEQFF.

CDR3 coding DNA: TGTGCCAGTAGTTCCCGACTAGCGGGAACCTACGAGCAGTACTTC. Translated, it gives CASSSRLAGTYEQYF. The V gene is TRBV19, the J gene TRBJ2-7; 11 bases fit TRBD2. The CDR3 sequence is 15 residues long. CDR1 and CDR2 (germline): LNHDA, SQIVND (reference sequence). With V trimmed by 5 bases and J by 2 bases, 5 bases remained unmatched. Looking up the rest from reference TRBV19 and TRBJ2-7 gives the full variable domain: DGGITQSPKYLFRKEGQNVTLSCEQNLNHDAMYWYRQDPGQGLRLIYYSQIVNDFQKGDIAEGYSVSREKKESFPLTVTSAQKNPTAFYLCASSSRLAGTYEQYFGPGTRLTVT.

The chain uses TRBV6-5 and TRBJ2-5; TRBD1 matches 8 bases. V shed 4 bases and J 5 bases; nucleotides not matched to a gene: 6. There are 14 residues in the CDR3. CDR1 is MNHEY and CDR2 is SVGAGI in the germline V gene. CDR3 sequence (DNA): TGTGCCAGCAGTTTGGACAGGGTGGTGGAGACCCAGTACTTC. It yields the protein CASSLDRVVETQYF.

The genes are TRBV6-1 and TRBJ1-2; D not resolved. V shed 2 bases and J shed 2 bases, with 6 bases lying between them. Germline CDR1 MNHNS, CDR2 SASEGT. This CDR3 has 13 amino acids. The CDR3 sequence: CASSEFQNYGYTF. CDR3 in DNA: TGTGCCAGCAGTGAATTTCAAAACTATGGCTACACCTTC.

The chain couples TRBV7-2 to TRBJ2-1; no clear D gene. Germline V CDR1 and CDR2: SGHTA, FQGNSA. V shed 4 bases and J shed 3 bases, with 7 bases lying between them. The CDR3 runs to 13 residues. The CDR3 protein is CASSSRSYNEQFF. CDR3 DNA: TGTGCCAGCAGCTCGCGGAGCTACAATGAGCAGTTCTTC.

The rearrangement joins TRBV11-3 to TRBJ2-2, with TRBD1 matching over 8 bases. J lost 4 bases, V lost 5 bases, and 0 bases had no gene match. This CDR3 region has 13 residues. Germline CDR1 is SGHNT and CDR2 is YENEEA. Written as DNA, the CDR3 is TGTGCCAGCAGCGGACAGGGCACCGGGGAGCTGTTTTTT. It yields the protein CASSGQGTGELFF.

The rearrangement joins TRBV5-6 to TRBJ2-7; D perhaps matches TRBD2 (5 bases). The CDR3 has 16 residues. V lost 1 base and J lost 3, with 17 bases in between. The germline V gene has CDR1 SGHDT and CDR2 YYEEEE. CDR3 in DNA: TGTGCCAGCAGCTTGTGGGGATTGCCGGGAATCTACGAGCAGTACTTC. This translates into CASSLWGLPGIYEQYF.

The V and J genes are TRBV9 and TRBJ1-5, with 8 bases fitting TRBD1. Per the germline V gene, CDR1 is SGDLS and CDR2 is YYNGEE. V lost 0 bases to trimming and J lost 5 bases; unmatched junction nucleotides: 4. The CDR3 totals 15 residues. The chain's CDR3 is CASSVGGTGHQPQHF. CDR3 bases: TGTGCCAGCAGCGTAGGAGGGACAGGTCATCAGCCCCAGCATTTT.

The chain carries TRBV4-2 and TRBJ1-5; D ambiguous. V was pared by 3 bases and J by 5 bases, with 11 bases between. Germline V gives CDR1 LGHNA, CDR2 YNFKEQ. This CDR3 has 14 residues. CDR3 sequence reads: CASSQFRGDQPQHF. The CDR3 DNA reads TGTGCCAGCAGCCAGTTTCGGGGTGATCAGCCCCAGCATTTT.

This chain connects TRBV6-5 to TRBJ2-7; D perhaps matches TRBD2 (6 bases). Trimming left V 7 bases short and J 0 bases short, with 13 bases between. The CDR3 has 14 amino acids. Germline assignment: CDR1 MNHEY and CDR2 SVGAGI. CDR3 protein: CASTKEGGSYEQYF. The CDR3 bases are TGTGCCAGCACCAAGGAGGGAGGCTCCTACGAGCAGTACTTC.

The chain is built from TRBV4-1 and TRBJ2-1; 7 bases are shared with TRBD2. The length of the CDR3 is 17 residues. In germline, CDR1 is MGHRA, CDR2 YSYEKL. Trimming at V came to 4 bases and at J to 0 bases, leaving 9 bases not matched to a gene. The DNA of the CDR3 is TGCGCCAGCAGCCTCCGGGGGAGGGAGAGCTCCTACAATGAGCAGTTCTTC. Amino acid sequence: CASSLRGRESSYNEQFF.

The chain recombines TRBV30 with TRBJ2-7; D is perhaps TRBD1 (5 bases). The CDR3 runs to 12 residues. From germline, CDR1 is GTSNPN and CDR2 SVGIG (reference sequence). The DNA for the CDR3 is TGTATCGCAGGGCAAAGCTCCTACGAGCAGTACTTC. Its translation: CIAGQSSYEQYF.

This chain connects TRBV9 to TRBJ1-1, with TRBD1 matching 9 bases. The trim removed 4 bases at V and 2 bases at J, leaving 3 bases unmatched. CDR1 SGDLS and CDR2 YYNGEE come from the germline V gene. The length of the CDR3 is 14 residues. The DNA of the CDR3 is TGTGCCAGCAGCCAAACAGGGGGCAACACTGAAGCTTTCTTT. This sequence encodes CASSQTGGNTEAFF.

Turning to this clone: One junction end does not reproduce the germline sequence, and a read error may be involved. CDR3 region: CSSSLQGSEDTQYF. For the CDR3, the DNA is TGTTCCAGCAGCCTACAGGGGTCTGAAGATACGCAGTATTTT. The rearrangement uses TRBV7-9 and TRBJ2-3, with TRBD1 identical over 7 bases. Germline CDR1 reads SEHNR; CDR2 reads FQNEAQ (reference sequence). The CDR3 spans 14 residues.